This T cell receptor beta chain stems from a study of OX40 agonist ivuxolimab in advanced cancers. Profiling relied on immunoSEQ multiplex PCR, and the TCRdb table lists in-frame clones only, not all of them. The repertoire holds 43,000 or so clones, with around nine tenths as singletons. This CDR3 has 14 amino acids. After removal of 4 bases from V and 0 bases from J, the junction contained 1 base not matched to a gene. Germline loops: CDR1 MNHEY, CDR2 SMNVEV (reference sequence). General study findings and limits: Certain nonresponders additionally had low normalized T-cell clonal expansion. No determination was made of the antigen specificity of the expanded peripheral T cells.

A note on this clone: What it binds is not known.

The clonotype originates from an adult with an advanced solid tumor such as melanoma, head and neck, liver or kidney cancer. The chain couples TRBV27 to TRBJ2-3; 7 bases map to TRBD1. The sample in question was CD4+ or CD8+ T cells sorted from blood, obtained in a trial of the OX40 agonist ivuxolimab. Here the CDR3 reads CASSSGQSTDTQYF. The CDR3 DNA is TGTGCCAGCAGTTCGGGACAGAGCACAGATACGCAGTATTTT.